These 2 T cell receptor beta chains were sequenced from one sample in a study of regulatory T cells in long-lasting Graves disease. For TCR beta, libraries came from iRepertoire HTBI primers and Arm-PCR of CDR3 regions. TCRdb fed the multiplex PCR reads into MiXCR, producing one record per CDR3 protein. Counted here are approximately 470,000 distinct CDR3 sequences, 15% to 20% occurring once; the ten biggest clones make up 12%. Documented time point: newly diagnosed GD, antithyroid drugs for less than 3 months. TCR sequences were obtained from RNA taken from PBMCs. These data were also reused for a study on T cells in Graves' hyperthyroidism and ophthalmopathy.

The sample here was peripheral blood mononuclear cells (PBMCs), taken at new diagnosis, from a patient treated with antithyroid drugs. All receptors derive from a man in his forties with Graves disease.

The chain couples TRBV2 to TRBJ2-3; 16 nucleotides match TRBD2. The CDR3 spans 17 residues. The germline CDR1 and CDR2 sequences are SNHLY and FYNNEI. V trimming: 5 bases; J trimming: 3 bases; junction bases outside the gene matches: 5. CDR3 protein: CASSPGLAGGPTDTQYF. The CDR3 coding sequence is TGTGCCAGCAGTCCGGGACTAGCGGGAGGGCCGACAGATACGCAGTATTTT.

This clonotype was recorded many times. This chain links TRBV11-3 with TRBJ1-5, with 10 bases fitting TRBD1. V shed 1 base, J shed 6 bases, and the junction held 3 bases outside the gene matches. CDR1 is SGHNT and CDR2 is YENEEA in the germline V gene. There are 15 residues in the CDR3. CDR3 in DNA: TGTGCCAGCAGCTTAGGAGGGACAGGGGCTCAGCCCCAGCATTTT. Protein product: CASSLGGTGAQPQHF. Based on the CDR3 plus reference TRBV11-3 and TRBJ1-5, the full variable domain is EAGVVQSPRYKIIEKKQPVAFWCNPISGHNTLYWYLQNLGQGPELLIRYENEEAVDDSQLPKDRFSAERLKGVDSTLKIQPAELGDSAVYLCASSLGGTGAQPQHFGDGTRLSIL.